This T cell receptor (beta chain) came from a study of blood T cells in healthy people across ages. Study-wide background: Through template switching, about one barcoded beta molecule was captured per two T cells, as measured in model experiments.

The use of a sample-barcoded 5' primer and a J-beta primer mix characterized a second PCR of 7 to 11 cycles. The template-switch adaptor, which had 12 random nucleotides, put a tag on each cDNA molecule. TCRdb recomputed calls from the 5' RACE reads with MiXCR, one row per CDR3 protein. The table includes some 1.8 million distinct CDR3 sequences, roughly two fifths detected once. Per individual sample, total RNA of at least 5 micrograms was extracted. Points on this clonotype: Its matching antigen is unknown.

The CDR3 length is 10 residues. Germline lookup yields CDR1 DFQATT and CDR2 SNEGSKA (reference sequence). The V and J ends lost 4 bases and 9 bases respectively, with 9 bases between them. Study-wide results and limits: Roughly linear age-related decline in beta diversity appeared, significant by age 40.

This TCR came from a human donor in good health. Material for sequencing was blood. This chain links TRBV20-1 with TRBJ1-1; D perhaps matches TRBD1 (5 bases). Here the CDR3 reads CSAIGGKAFF. The CDR3 nucleotides are TGCAGTGCTATCGGGGGAAAAGCTTTCTTT.